This is a list of T cell receptor beta chains from one sample in a study of shared clonotypes between healthy human individuals. Sequenced by immunoSEQ multiplex PCR; TCRdb stores in-frame clones only, minus some. This sample carries 2 million to 2.5 million clones, 85% to 95% of them seen once, and the ten largest clones take about 0.36%. The source material was naive CD4+ T cells from PBMCs. The receptors shown here come from a man between 18 and 35 years old in good health. Some clones in this sample may be carry-over from other donors' samples. CDR3s include the opening cysteine and the closing phenylalanine or tryptophan. A D gene is named only where the DNA matches it firmly. The size of a clone is reported for some rows only, either as once, few or many, or as a class for expanded clones.

TGTGCCAGCAGCTTAGTTCCGGGACTAGCGGGGATAAGCTCCTACGAGCAGTACTTC,CASSLVPGLAGISSYEQYF,NA,TRBJ2-7,TRBD2,TRBV7-2
TGTGCCAGCAGTCGACTAGCGGGATCCTACAATGAGCAGTTCTTC,CASSRLAGSYNEQFF,NA,TRBJ2-1,TRBD2,TRBV2
TGTGCCAGCAGCGTAGAGGCCTCAGCCGGGGAGCTGTTTTTT,CASSVEASAGELFF,NA,TRBJ2-2,NA,TRBV9
TGCGCCAGCACCTCGGGCAGGGGGGACGAGCAGTACTTC,CASTSGRGDEQYF,NA,TRBJ2-7,NA,TRBV5-1
TGTGCCAGCAGCTTAGAGTTCGGGACCCAGTACTTC,CASSLEFGTQYF,NA,TRBJ2-5,NA,TRBV7-9
TGTGCCAGCAGCTTATTGATAATTTTT,CASSLLIIF,NA,TRBJ2-3,NA,TRBV7-3
TGTGCCAGCAGTTTATCGCAGGCCGATGACTATGGCTACACCTTC,CASSLSQADDYGYTF,NA,TRBJ1-2,NA,TRBV28
TGCGCCAGCAGCTTGGATCGGCCCTCTAACTATGGCTACACCTTC,CASSLDRPSNYGYTF,NA,TRBJ1-2,NA,TRBV5-1
TGTGCCTGGAGGGGGACAGGGTTAGCTAATGAAAAACTGTTTTTT,CAWRGTGLANEKLFF,NA,TRBJ1-4,TRBD1,TRBV30
TGCGCCAGTAGCCGAGGGGGCCCTACAAACAATGAGCAGTTCTTC,CASSRGGPTNNEQFF,NA,TRBJ2-1,TRBD1,TRBV5-1
TGTGCCAGCTCGCCCGACAGGGGGGTATGGGAGACCCAGTACTTC,CASSPDRGVWETQYF,NA,TRBJ2-5,TRBD1,TRBV18
TGTGCCTGGGTCCCCCCCGCGGGAGGTAGAGATACGCAGTATTTT,CAWVPPAGGRDTQYF,NA,TRBJ2-3,TRBD2,TRBV30
TGTGCCAGCAGCTTAGACACGCGAGGATATCAGCCCCAGCATTTT,CASSLDTRGYQPQHF,NA,TRBJ1-5,NA,TRBV7-9
TGTGCCAGCAGCTTACGGACTAGCGGGTCCCCCTACGAGCAGTACTTC,CASSLRTSGSPYEQYF,NA,TRBJ2-7,TRBD2,TRBV5-6
TGTGCCAGCAGCTTAGAACGGGCCGGGGAGCTGTTTTTT,CASSLERAGELFF,NA,TRBJ2-2,NA,TRBV11-3
TGTGCCAGCAGTGAATTTCCGGGGTACAACTATGGCTACACCTTC,CASSEFPGYNYGYTF,NA,TRBJ1-2,NA,TRBV6-1
TGCGCCAGCAGCTTCCCGCTTCCGGGGAATGAGCAGTTCTTC,CASSFPLPGNEQFF,NA,TRBJ2-1,NA,TRBV5-1
TGCGCCAGCACGACGGGGGAAGCACCCTACGAGCAGTACTTC,CASTTGEAPYEQYF,NA,TRBJ2-7,NA,TRBV5-1
TGTGCCAGCAGCCCTGGACTAGCGGGAGCGGTCCATGAGCAGTTCTTC,CASSPGLAGAVHEQFF,NA,TRBJ2-1,TRBD2,TRBV7-3
TGTGCCAGCAGCCAAGACGCGGCAGGGAGTGAGGATGGCTACACCTTC,CASSQDAAGSEDGYTF,NA,TRBJ1-2,NA,TRBV4-2
TGTGCCAGCAGTTCGACAGTGCTAACAGCGAAACTGTTTTTT,CASSSTVLTAKLFF,NA,TRBJ1-4,NA,TRBV6-5
TGTGCCAGTAGAGGGGGAGACAGCCTGATCTACTATGGCTACACCTTC,CASRGGDSLIYYGYTF,NA,TRBJ1-2,NA,TRBV19
TGTGCCAGTAGTATAGGAGCGGGGTTGGGCACTGAAGCTTTCTTT,CASSIGAGLGTEAFF,few,TRBJ1-1,NA,TRBV19
TGTGCCATCAGTGAGAGGGCTAGCGCTTTAACCGGTGAGCAGTTCTTC,CAISERASALTGEQFF,few,TRBJ2-1,NA,TRBV10-3
TGTGCCAGCAGTGCACGCCTTTACAGGGGGGGACATTACGAGCAGTACTTC,CASSARLYRGGHYEQYF,NA,TRBJ2-7,NA,TRBV28
TGCGCCAGCAGCTTGGTGGCCAGTCTAATGAACACTGAAGCTTTCTTT,CASSLVASLMNTEAFF,NA,TRBJ1-1,NA,TRBV5-1
TGTGCCAGCAGTGCCCCGACAGGGGGAATTACTGAAGCTTTCTTT,CASSAPTGGITEAFF,NA,TRBJ1-1,TRBD1,TRBV27
TGTGCCAGCAGTTTATTTCGGGGGCGAGCTGGGGCCAACGTCCTGACTTTC,CASSLFRGRAGANVLTF,NA,TRBJ2-6,NA,TRBV28
TGTGCCAGCAGCCTAACCGGGCTGACCTACAATGAGCAGTTCTTC,CASSLTGLTYNEQFF,NA,TRBJ2-1,NA,TRBV9
TGTGCCATCAGTGGGCTAGCGGACACAGATACGCAGTATTTT,CAISGLADTDTQYF,NA,TRBJ2-3,TRBD2,TRBV10-3
TGCAGCGGGCGGACACCTAACTATGGCTACACCTTC,CSGRTPNYGYTF,NA,TRBJ1-2,NA,TRBV29-1
TGTGCCAGCAGCCGGGAGTACTACAATGAGCAGTTCTTC,CASSREYYNEQFF,NA,TRBJ2-1,NA,TRBV28